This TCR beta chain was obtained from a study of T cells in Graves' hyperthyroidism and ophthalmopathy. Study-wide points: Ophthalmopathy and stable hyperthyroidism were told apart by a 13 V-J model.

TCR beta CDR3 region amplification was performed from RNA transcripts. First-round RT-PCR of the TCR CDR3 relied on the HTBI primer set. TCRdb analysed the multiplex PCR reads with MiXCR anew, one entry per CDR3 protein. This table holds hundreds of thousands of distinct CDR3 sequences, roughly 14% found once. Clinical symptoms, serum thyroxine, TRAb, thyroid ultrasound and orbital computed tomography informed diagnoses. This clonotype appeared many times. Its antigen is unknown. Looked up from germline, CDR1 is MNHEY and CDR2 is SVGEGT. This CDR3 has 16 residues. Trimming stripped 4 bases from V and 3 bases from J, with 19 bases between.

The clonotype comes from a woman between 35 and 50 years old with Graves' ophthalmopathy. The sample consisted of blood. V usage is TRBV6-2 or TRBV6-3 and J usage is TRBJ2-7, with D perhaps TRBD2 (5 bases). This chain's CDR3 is CASSSTLYYAGYEQYF. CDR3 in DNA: TGTGCCAGCAGTTCCACCCTTTACTACGCGGGCTACGAGCAGTACTTC.